A single sample is the source of the 19 T cell receptor beta chains below, sequenced in a study of early T cells in non-severe SARS-CoV-2 infection. TCRdb recomputed calls from the 5' RACE reads with MiXCR, one row per CDR3 protein. The sample has tens of thousands of distinct CDR3 sequences; roughly 6.8% are singletons. The material sequenced was whole blood. These receptors originate from an adult who was a healthcare worker with PCR-confirmed SARS-CoV-2 infection or an uninfected control (not recorded which).

This clonotype was detected ten times or more. V gene TRBV29-1 combines with J gene TRBJ2-6; D is unresolved. Germline assignment: CDR1 SQVTM and CDR2 ANQGSEA. V lost 3 bases to trimming and J lost 0 bases, with 6 bases between them. This CDR3 region has 14 residues. CDR3 DNA sequence: TGCAGCGTTGATGGTCCCTCTGGGGCCAACGTCCTGACTTTC. This codes for CSVDGPSGANVLTF.

This clonotype was detected ten times or more. The chain combines TRBV25-1 with TRBJ2-1, with D possibly TRBD2 on 6 matching bases. V gave up 3 bases and J gave up 1 base, with 25 bases separating them. The CDR3 is 20 residues long. CDR1 MGHDK and CDR2 SYGVNS come from the germline V gene. The DNA for the CDR3 is TGTGCCAGCAGTGAGCTAGCTGGGGTGCGCAGGCTAGCGTCCTACAATGAGCAGTTCTTC. This gives the protein CASSELAGVRRLASYNEQFF.

The chain has TRBV4-3 and TRBJ2-5; D possibly corresponds to TRBD1 (5 bases). Germline values: CDR1 LGHNA, CDR2 YSLEER. Trimming removed 0 bases from V and 4 bases from J, with 15 bases in between. The CDR3 sequence is 16 residues long. The CDR3 sequence: CASSQDRPTAGETQYF. CDR3 DNA sequence: TGCGCCAGCAGCCAAGATCGCCCGACAGCAGGAGAGACCCAGTACTTC.

This clonotype was counted between two and nine times. The chain carries TRBV5-5 and TRBJ2-3; D unclear. This CDR3 comprises 14 residues. CDR1 SGHKS and CDR2 YYEKEE come from the germline V gene (reference sequence). Trimming removed 2 bases from V and 0 bases from J, with 7 bases in between. CDR3: CASSFLLSTDTQYF. The CDR3, as DNA: TGTGCCAGCAGCTTTTTGCTTAGCACAGATACGCAGTATTTT.

This clonotype was observed many times. The chain combines TRBV6-6 with TRBJ2-6; a weak D match, TRBD2 (5 bases). The CDR3 is made up of 15 amino acids. Trimming pared 2 bases from V and 1 base from J, leaving 6 bases between. Germline values: CDR1 MNHNY, CDR2 SVGAGI (reference sequence). CDR3 coding DNA: TGTGCCAGCAGTTACACGGGGTCTGGGGCCAACGTCCTGACTTTC. It translates to CASSYTGSGANVLTF.

This clonotype was seen repeatedly, ten times or more. The V gene is TRBV12-3 or TRBV12-4, the J gene TRBJ1-2; D perhaps matches TRBD1 (5 bases). The CDR3 is made up of 14 amino acids. Trimming removed 8 bases at V and 3 bases at J, with 16 bases between. The CDR3 bases are TGTGCCAGCCGGGTCGGGGAGGGGCACTATGGCTACACCTTC. This translates into CASRVGEGHYGYTF.

This clonotype was detected only a few times. The chain links TRBV7-2 to TRBJ2-3, with TRBD2 matching 13 bases. The CDR3 extends over 16 amino acids. With V trimmed by 1 base and J by 6 bases, 4 bases remained unmatched. In germline, CDR1 is SGHTA, CDR2 FQGNSA. The CDR3 sequence is CASSLGLAGGTDTQYF. Written as DNA, the CDR3 is TGTGCCAGCAGCTTAGGACTAGCGGGGGGTACGGATACGCAGTATTTT.

This clonotype has just a few counts. V and J are TRBV24-1 and TRBJ2-5; D not certain. V gave up 3 bases and J gave up 5 bases, with 9 bases separating them. Germline assignment: CDR1 KGHDR and CDR2 SFDVKD. This CDR3 region has 13 residues. CDR3 sequence: CATSDDVWETQYF. CDR3 nucleotide sequence: TGTGCCACCAGTGATGACGTATGGGAGACCCAGTACTTC.

This clonotype was recorded at least ten times. The V call is TRBV20-1, the J call TRBJ2-3, with TRBD2 as a possible D gene (5 bases). This CDR3 has 15 residues. CDR1 is DFQATT and CDR2 is SNEGSKA in the germline V gene (reference sequence). V lost 3 bases and J 2 bases, leaving 15 bases between the germline ends. DNA for the CDR3: TGCAGTGCTAGTATAGGAGGTGGGGTCACAGATACGCAGTATTTT. This translates into CSASIGGGVTDTQYF.

A remark on this clonotype: At one boundary the junction diverges from the germline segment, which might be a read error. The V call is TRBV5-8, the J call TRBJ2-3, with unresolved D. Germline V gene sequence: CDR1 SGHTS, CDR2 YDEGEE. The CDR3 has 12 residues. CDR3 amino acids: CVSSSFPDTQYF. The CDR3, as DNA: TGTGTCAGCAGCTCCTTTCCAGATACGCAGTATTTT.

This clonotype has ten or more counts. The rearrangement uses TRBV7-9 and TRBJ2-7, with D possibly TRBD1 on 5 matching bases. The V end lost 4 bases, the J end lost 3 bases, and 10 bases lay between the germline ends. The CDR3 spans 13 residues. Germline CDR1 is SEHNR and CDR2 is FQNEAQ (reference sequence). The CDR3 is CASSSRGLYEQYF. CDR3 DNA sequence: TGTGCCAGCAGCTCAAGGGGCCTCTACGAGCAGTACTTC.

This sequence joins TRBV30 and TRBJ2-7; D call uncertain. The CDR3 contains 14 residues. Germline V gene sequence: CDR1 GTSNPN, CDR2 SVGIG (reference sequence). The V and J ends lost 2 bases and 1 base respectively, with 12 bases between them. For the CDR3, the DNA is TGTGCCTGGAGTCCATACTACATTTCCTACGAGCAGTACTTC. This encodes CAWSPYYISYEQYF.

Many counts were recorded for this clonotype. The V and J genes are TRBV12-3 or TRBV12-4 and TRBJ2-1; TRBD2 is a possible D gene (6 bases). V was trimmed by 3 bases and J by 3 bases, leaving 9 bases between them. This CDR3 has 14 residues. The CDR3 loop is CASSFSRDYNEQFF. CDR3 in DNA: TGTGCCAGCAGTTTTTCGCGGGACTACAATGAGCAGTTCTTC.

V is TRBV11-2 and J is TRBJ2-3; 9 positions match TRBD2. The CDR3 has 16 amino acids. The germline V gene has CDR1 SGHAT and CDR2 FQNNGV. V shed 1 base, J shed 7 bases, and the junction held 9 bases outside the gene matches. CDR3 sequence: CASSLARSGGTNTQYF. The CDR3 region has the DNA TGTGCCAGCAGCTTAGCCCGTAGCGGGGGTACGAATACGCAGTATTTT.

The rearrangement links TRBV10-3 to TRBJ2-7, with D maybe TRBD2 (6 bases). The CDR3 is made up of 18 amino acids. Trimming left V 3 bases short and J 5 bases short, with 26 bases between. Germline V gives CDR1 ENHRY, CDR2 SYGVKD. In DNA, the CDR3 is TGTGCCATCAGTGATTTTGGAGGTTATTCATCCTCGGGGGACGAGCAGTACTTC. This sequence encodes CAISDFGGYSSSGDEQYF.

There are many counts of this clonotype. This chain joins TRBV20-1 and TRBJ1-4; D is ambiguous. V lost 1 base and J 5 bases, leaving 14 bases between the germline ends. CDR3 size: 15 residues. Germline CDR1 is DFQATT and CDR2 is SNEGSKA (reference sequence). CDR3 bases: TGCAGTGCTAGAGCCGGGAGAGGGCCCAATGAAAAACTGTTTTTT. It codes for CSARAGRGPNEKLFF.

This clonotype appeared many times. The chain is built from TRBV29-1 and TRBJ2-7; perhaps TRBD1 as D (6 bases). CDR3 length: 13 residues. V lost 4 bases to trimming and J lost 3 bases, with 13 bases between them. Germline V CDR1 and CDR2: SQVTM, ANQGSEA. As DNA, the CDR3 is TGCAGCGTTGCCCAGGGGAACATCTACGAGCAGTACTTC. Its protein is CSVAQGNIYEQYF.

This clonotype has only a few counts. The chain combines TRBV10-2 with TRBJ1-1; tentatively, D is TRBD1 (6 bases). The V end lost 7 bases, the J end lost 3 bases, and 18 bases lay between the germline ends. Germline V CDR1 and CDR2: WSHSY, SAAADI. The CDR3 loop spans 15 amino acids. This chain's CDR3 is CASNSGRGSDTEAFF. The DNA for the CDR3 is TGCGCCAGCAATTCAGGGAGGGGGTCGGACACTGAAGCTTTCTTT.

The genes are TRBV30 and TRBJ1-1; 8 positions match TRBD1. Germline CDR1 reads GTSNPN; CDR2 reads SVGIG (reference sequence). V lost 5 bases to trimming and J lost 1 base; unmatched junction nucleotides: 0. CDR3 length: 12 residues. In DNA form, the CDR3 reads TGTGCCTGGGGACAGGGGAACACTGAAGCTTTCTTT. This codes for CAWGQGNTEAFF.